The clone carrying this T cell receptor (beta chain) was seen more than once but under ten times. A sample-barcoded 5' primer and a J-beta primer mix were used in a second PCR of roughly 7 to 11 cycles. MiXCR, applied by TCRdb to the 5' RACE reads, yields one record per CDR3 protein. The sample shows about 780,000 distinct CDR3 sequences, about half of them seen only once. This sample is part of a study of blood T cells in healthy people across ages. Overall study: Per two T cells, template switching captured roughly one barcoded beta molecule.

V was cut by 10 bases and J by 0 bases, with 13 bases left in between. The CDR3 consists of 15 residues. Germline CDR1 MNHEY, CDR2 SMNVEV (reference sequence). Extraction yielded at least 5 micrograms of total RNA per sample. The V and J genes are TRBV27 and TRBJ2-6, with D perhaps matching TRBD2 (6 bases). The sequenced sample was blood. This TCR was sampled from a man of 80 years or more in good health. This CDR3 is CATGTPSSGANVLTF. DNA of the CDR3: TGTGCCACCGGGACTCCAAGCTCTGGGGCCAACGTCCTGACTTTC. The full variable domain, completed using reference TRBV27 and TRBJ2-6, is EAQVTQNPRYLITVTGKKLTVTCSQNMNHEYMSWYRQDPGLGLRQIYYSMNVEVTDKGDVPEGYKVSRKEKRNFPLILESPSPNQTSLYFCATGTPSSGANVLTFGAGSRLTVL.